The entry below gives a single TCR beta chain sequence along with its context. This entry is derived from a study of control samples from healthy donors and cancer patients. The assay was immunoSEQ multiplex PCR, and TCRdb's table has in-frame clones only and misses some. The data contain around 140,000 clones, 91% of them seen just once; the ten biggest clones take up less than 8.5%. This CDR3 region has 14 residues. Looked up from germline, CDR1 is MGHRA and CDR2 is YSYEKL. After removal of 3 bases from V and 5 bases from J, the junction contained 4 bases not matched to a gene. V gene TRBV4-1 combines with J gene TRBJ1-2; 9 positions agree with TRBD1. This receptor was taken from a man younger than 30 in good health. The sample comprised blood. The CDR3 protein is CASSQGQGAYGYTF. As DNA, the CDR3 is TGCGCCAGCAGCCAGGGACAGGGCGCTTATGGCTACACCTTC.